One sample yielded the 4 T cell receptor beta chains listed below, sequenced in a study of blood T cell repertoires in COVID-19. Using immunoSEQ multiplex PCR, the repertoire was profiled, and TCRdb retains in-frame clones only, with some absent. The sample contains roughly 100,000 clones, roughly 82% of which appear only once. The specimen sequenced was peripheral blood. These receptor sequences come from a human donor in a cohort sampled during active COVID-19.

The chain carries TRBV5-4 and TRBJ2-5; tentatively, D is TRBD1 (6 bases). CDR1 is SGHNT and CDR2 is YYREEE in the germline V gene (reference sequence). V was shortened by 4 bases and J by 5 bases, with 18 bases between the two germline ends. This CDR3 has 15 amino acids. The CDR3 loop reads CASSTGSRLGETQYF. The CDR3 DNA sequence: TGTGCCAGCAGCACAGGGTCACGTCTGGGGGAGACCCAGTACTTC.

Concerning this clone: One junction end does not reproduce the germline sequence, and a read error may be involved. V usage is TRBV6-2 or TRBV6-3 and J usage is TRBJ2-7; 7 bases are shared with TRBD2. Germline loops: CDR1 MNHEY, CDR2 SVGEGT. The CDR3 has 15 amino acids. Here the CDR3 reads CASSYYGREVYEQYF. In DNA form, the CDR3 reads TGTGCCAGCAGCTACTATGGACGGGAGGTGTACGAGCAGTACTTC.

The table lists this clone with a few counts. The chain recombines TRBV11-1 with TRBJ2-1; possible D gene TRBD2, 6 bases. The germline V gene encodes CDR1 SGHAT and CDR2 FQDESV (reference sequence). V was clipped by 5 bases and J by 8 bases, with 19 bases between them. The CDR3 contains 15 residues. DNA for the CDR3: TGTGCCAGCAGCAGGTGGGCGGGGAGAGGGGATGAGCAGTTCTTC. This translates into CASSRWAGRGDEQFF.

This chain connects TRBV7-2 to TRBJ1-2; TRBD1 matches 10 bases. V lost 5 bases to trimming and J lost 8 bases; unmatched junction nucleotides: 11. The CDR3 spans 15 residues. CDR1 and CDR2 (germline): SGHTA, FQGNSA. The CDR3 protein is CASSQYRQGAKGYTF. CDR3 in DNA: TGTGCCAGCAGCCAATATCGACAGGGGGCAAAAGGCTACACCTTC.